This T cell receptor (beta chain) was obtained from a study of type 1 regulatory T cells. In the study overall: T-allo10 is an in vitro-generated, Tr1-enriched CD4 T cell product specific for alloantigen.

TCRdb passed the reads through MiXCR, listing each CDR3 protein once. The repertoire includes around 65,000 distinct CDR3 sequences, around 49% of them detected once, and 2% to 2.5% sits in the top ten. This CDR3 has 17 amino acids. The germline CDR1 and CDR2 sequences are SGHAT and FQNNGV. Trimming removed 5 bases at V and 5 bases at J, with 24 bases between. Concerning this clonotype: Its antigen is not known.

The sequencing sample was made of cultured non-Tr1 T cells, either the whole culture or a sorted T cell fraction (not recorded which). The chain carries TRBV11-2 and TRBJ2-5; possible D gene TRBD1, 6 bases. This receptor was obtained from a human donor in good health. The CDR3 spells CASSDPGGGRLGETQYF. CDR3 in DNA: TGTGCCAGCAGCGACCCCGGTGGGGGCAGGCTAGGGGAGACCCAGTACTTC.